This entry is about one T cell receptor (beta chain). The antigen is not known. CDR1 and CDR2 from the germline V gene are SGHAT and FQNNGV. There are 17 residues in the CDR3. The V segment lost 6 bases and the J segment 6 bases; nucleotides outside the gene matches: 12. Clones were read by immunoSEQ multiplex PCR, and TCRdb kept only the in-frame ones, dropping some. The table has almost 8,500 clones, roughly 68% seen once. These data come from a study of radiation and T cells in renal cell carcinoma. Study conclusions and caveats: Dominant CDR3 motifs occupied more repertoire in irradiated than control tumors. Irradiated tumors had higher TCR clonality than control tumors.

This sample's treatment: treatment-naive control, cytoreductive nephrectomy. The tumor was a clear cell renal cell carcinoma. The gene calls are TRBV11-2 and TRBJ2-2; TRBD1 agrees at 11 bases. The starting material was tumor tissue, obtained from a patient whose treatment was nephrectomy without radiotherapy. The receptor was derived from a man aged 55 to 70 with renal cell carcinoma. CDR3 loop: CASRRGQGALGAGELFF. CDR3 coding DNA: TGTGCCAGCAGACGCGGACAGGGGGCATTAGGGGCCGGGGAGCTGTTTTTT.